One sample yielded the 23 T cell receptor beta chains listed below, sequenced in a study of identical twins. TCRdb redid the calling of the 5' RACE reads with MiXCR, one entry per CDR3 protein. Among 700,000 or so distinct CDR3 sequences listed, 8.6% were seen once. Separately, the same data were catalogued under a study of yellow fever vaccine responses in identical twins.

The material sequenced was PBMCs. These receptors originate from a woman between 18 and 29 years old in good health.

This clonotype was counted once. This may be a read error, as it is one base from a much larger clone. The chain carries TRBV6-2 or TRBV6-3 and TRBJ2-7; maybe TRBD1 (6 bases). Germline V gene sequence: CDR1 MNHEY, CDR2 SVGEGT. The CDR3 loop spans 14 amino acids. V was pared by 5 bases and J by 12 bases, with 23 bases between. The CDR3 protein is CASSILRDTATLYF. CDR3 coding DNA: TGTGCCAGCAGTATCCTACGGGACACAGCTACGCTGTACTTC.

The chain employs TRBV6-2 or TRBV6-3 and TRBJ2-3; perhaps TRBD2 as D (5 bases). This CDR3 region has 15 residues. Trimming took 8 bases from V and 4 from J, leaving 19 bases between them. Germline CDR1 is MNHEY and CDR2 is SVGEGT. This CDR3 reads CASGFSARSADTQYF. Written as DNA, the CDR3 is TGTGCCAGCGGATTTAGCGCGCGAAGCGCAGATACGCAGTATTTT.

This clonotype was recorded at least ten times. The chain carries TRBV7-9 and TRBJ2-5, with D perhaps TRBD2 (5 bases). The germline gives CDR1 SEHNR, CDR2 FQNEAQ (reference sequence). This CDR3 is built from 14 residues. V was shortened by 1 base and J by 4 bases, with 10 bases between the two germline ends. CDR3: CASSLGRGIETQYF. CDR3 in DNA: TGTGCCAGCAGCTTAGGCAGAGGGATAGAGACCCAGTACTTC.

CDR3 bases: TGTGCCAGCAGTTCCCTAGCGGACCAAGAGACCCAGTACTTC. This codes for CASSSLADQETQYF. The chain joins TRBV12-3 or TRBV12-4 to TRBJ2-5; 7 nucleotides agree with TRBD2. V lost 4 bases and J lost 0; bases outside the gene matches: 2. The CDR3 length is 14 residues.

This clonotype was picked up a small number of times. This CDR3 is CASSEPGTGEFGTQYF. CDR3 in DNA: TGCGCCAGCAGCGAACCGGGGACAGGGGAATTTGGGACCCAGTACTTC. The chain recombines TRBV5-1 with TRBJ2-7; 10 bases are shared with TRBD1. Near its end, the DNA agrees better with TRBJ2-5, so the J call may be wrong. Germline CDR1 SGHRS, CDR2 YFSETQ. CDR3 length equals 16 residues.

This clonotype showed up just a few times. The rearrangement joins TRBV5-1 to TRBJ2-7; TRBD1 agrees at 10 bases. Germline trimming cut 5 bases from V and 3 bases from J; bases unmatched to any gene: 5. Germline-derived CDR1 and CDR2 are SGHRS and YFSETQ. This CDR3 region has 14 residues. The CDR3 reads CASRRGQGRYEQYF. The CDR3 nucleotides read TGCGCCAGCAGGAGGGGACAGGGGCGCTACGAGCAGTACTTC.

At least ten counts were recorded for this clonotype. The gene calls are TRBV2 and TRBJ2-2; TRBD2 matches 10 bases. The V gene's germline CDR1 is SNHLY and CDR2 FYNNEI. Trimming removed 6 bases from V and 1 base from J; junction bases left unmatched: 5. The CDR3 has 16 amino acids. CDR3 amino acids: CASRARTSGNTGELFF. The CDR3 DNA sequence: TGTGCCAGCAGGGCAAGGACTAGCGGGAACACCGGGGAGCTGTTTTTT.

This clonotype has only a few counts. The chain links TRBV20-1 to TRBJ2-3, with 10 bases aligning to TRBD2. J was trimmed by 6 bases and V by 0 bases; bases with no gene match: 6. Germline CDR1 DFQATT, CDR2 SNEGSKA (reference sequence). This CDR3 has 15 amino acids. The CDR3 region has the DNA TGCAGTGCTAGAGACCCCCTAGCGGGAGTCGATACGCAGTATTTT. It encodes CSARDPLAGVDTQYF.

Here the CDR3 reads CASGLDRARREQYF. The CDR3 DNA is TGTGCCAGCGGATTGGACAGGGCACGACGCGAGCAGTACTTC. The J gene is TRBJ2-7, the V gene TRBV6-2 or TRBV6-3; 8 bases fit TRBD1. Germline trimming cut 8 bases from V and 6 bases from J; bases unmatched to any gene: 12. The length of the CDR3 is 14 residues. The V gene's germline CDR1 is MNHEY and CDR2 SVGEGT.

This clonotype was observed many times. CDR3: CASSLRTSGPKETQYF. As DNA, the CDR3 is TGTGCCAGCAGTTTAAGGACTAGCGGGCCAAAAGAGACCCAGTACTTC. The chain carries TRBV12-3 or TRBV12-4 and TRBJ2-5; 11 nucleotides align to TRBD2. V lost 2 bases, J lost 3 bases, and 5 bases stayed unmatched. CDR3 length equals 16 residues.

For the CDR3, the DNA is TGTGCCAGCAATGACGTCGGGAGTAGGGAGACCCAGTACTTC. Translated, it gives CASNDVGSRETQYF. This sequence joins TRBV6-2 or TRBV6-3 and TRBJ2-5, with a tentative D call TRBD2 (6 bases). V was clipped by 7 bases and J by 5 bases, with 17 bases between them. Germline V gives CDR1 MNHEY, CDR2 SVGEGT. The CDR3 is 14 residues long.

This clonotype was seen repeatedly, ten times or more. The chain employs TRBV5-1 and TRBJ2-2, with D maybe TRBD2 (5 bases). This CDR3 comprises 15 residues. Per germline, CDR1 SGHRS and CDR2 YFSETQ. Trimming left V 1 base short and J 3 bases short, with 10 bases between. The CDR3 protein is CASSLSPDYTGELFF. In DNA form, the CDR3 reads TGCGCCAGCAGCTTGTCTCCGGACTACACCGGGGAGCTGTTTTTT.

CDR3 residues: CASSGGVNEKLFF. The CDR3 nucleotides are TGCGCCAGCAGCGGGGGAGTTAATGAAAAACTGTTTTTT. The rearrangement uses TRBV5-1 and TRBJ1-4; TRBD1 might be the D (5 bases). Trimming removed 4 bases at V and 4 bases at J, with 8 bases between. Germline CDR1 reads SGHRS; CDR2 reads YFSETQ. The CDR3 totals 13 residues.

The V and J genes are TRBV29-1 and TRBJ2-3, with TRBD2 matching over 7 bases. V dropped 3 bases and J dropped 14; count of bases not matched to a gene: 8. This CDR3 contains 11 residues. CDR1 is SQVTM and CDR2 is ANQGSEA in the germline V gene. The CDR3 region is CSVEGGDGVYF. The CDR3 coding sequence is TGCAGCGTTGAGGGGGGGGACGGCGTGTATTTT.

The rearrangement links TRBV29-1 to TRBJ2-3; 11 nucleotides match TRBD2. This CDR3 contains 13 residues. The ends lost 8 bases at V and 1 base at J; junction bases unmatched: 2. Germline V lookup: CDR1 SQVTM, CDR2 ANQGSEA. The CDR3 DNA follows: TGCAGCCAACTAGCGGGGGGCACAGATACGCAGTATTTT. Its translation: CSQLAGGTDTQYF.

The V gene is TRBV14, the J gene TRBJ2-7; D unclear. The V end lost 1 base, the J end lost 3 bases, and 4 bases lay between the germline ends. The CDR3 has 12 residues. Per the germline V gene, CDR1 is SGHDN and CDR2 is FVKESK. The CDR3 nucleotides are TGTGCCAGCAGCCAAGTTTTCTACGAGCAGTACTTC. This translates into CASSQVFYEQYF. The full variable domain, in which reference TRBV14 and TRBJ2-7 provide the parts outside the CDR3, is EAGVTQFPSHSVIEKGQTVTLRCDPISGHDNLYWYRRVMGKEIKFLLHFVKESKQDESGMPNNRFLAERTGGTYSTLKVQPAELEDSGVYFCASSQVFYEQYFGPGTRLTVT.

This clonotype occurred a few times. The V gene is TRBV5-1, the J gene TRBJ1-4, with 8 bases fitting TRBD1. Trimming cost V 4 bases and J 8 bases; bases outside gene matches: 10. CDR1 and CDR2 from the germline V gene are SGHRS and YFSETQ. The CDR3 is made up of 15 amino acids. The CDR3, as DNA: TGCGCCAGCAGCCGTAGCGGAGGACAGGGCGAAAAACTGTTTTTT. This gives the protein CASSRSGGQGEKLFF.

This clonotype was counted between two and nine times. V and J are TRBV11-1 and TRBJ2-1; D may be TRBD1 or TRBD2 (5 bases each). CDR3 length equals 18 residues. Germline V gene sequence: CDR1 SGHAT, CDR2 FQDESV (reference sequence). Trimming cost V 3 bases and J 0 bases, with 18 bases left between them. CDR3 bases: TGTGCCAGCAGCTTCACGGGACCCTCGACCCCCTCCTACAATGAGCAGTTCTTC. Residues: CASSFTGPSTPSYNEQFF.

This clonotype was picked up many times. The V and J genes are TRBV7-2 and TRBJ2-7; D gene uncertain. Germline V gives CDR1 SGHTA, CDR2 FQGNSA. The CDR3 spans 14 residues. V lost 2 bases, J lost 0 bases, and 8 bases lay in between. CDR3 residues: CASSLLPVSYEQYF. CDR3 bases: TGTGCCAGCAGCTTACTTCCAGTCTCCTACGAGCAGTACTTC.

The chain uses TRBV24-1 and TRBJ2-1, with D possibly TRBD2 on 6 matching bases. The germline V gene encodes CDR1 KGHDR and CDR2 SFDVKD. CDR3 length: 14 residues. The ends were cut back, 4 bases at V and 10 bases at J, with 16 bases in the middle. The CDR3 sequence: CATSEAGSTEEQFF. DNA of the CDR3: TGTGCCACCAGTGAGGCCGGGAGCACCGAGGAGCAGTTCTTC.

This clonotype was found many times. This chain links TRBV29-1 with TRBJ2-1, with D perhaps assigned TRBD1 or TRBD2 (6 bases each). There are 15 residues in the CDR3. CDR1 and CDR2 from the germline V gene are SQVTM and ANQGSEA. V lost 3 bases, J lost 7 bases, and 19 bases lay in between. The chain's CDR3 is CSVEGGGGIGNEQFF. DNA of the CDR3: TGCAGCGTTGAGGGGGGCGGTGGGATAGGGAATGAGCAGTTCTTC.

This clonotype was detected ten times or more. The J gene is TRBJ2-3, the V gene TRBV6-5, with 8 bases lining up with TRBD1. The CDR3 is 16 residues long. V dropped 7 bases and J dropped 2; count of bases not matched to a gene: 11. Looked up from germline, CDR1 is MNHEY and CDR2 is SVGAGI. The CDR3 DNA follows: TGTGCCAGCAACCGTAAGGGACAGGCGATCACAGATACGCAGTATTTT. Translating it yields CASNRKGQAITDTQYF.

This clonotype was observed at least ten times. Germline and junction disagree at one end, which may indicate a read error. The J gene is TRBJ1-1, the V gene TRBV4-3, with D possibly matching TRBD1 (5 bases). The CDR3 spans 12 residues. The V gene's germline CDR1 is LGHNA and CDR2 YSLEER. CDR3 sequence reads: CASSHGTGTAIF. Written as DNA, the CDR3 is TGCGCCAGCAGCCATGGAACCGGGACCGCAATCTTT.